This T cell receptor (beta chain) originates from a study of T cells in Graves' hyperthyroidism and ophthalmopathy. This clonotype was observed many times. The CDR3 covers 13 residues. V shed 0 bases and J shed 5 bases, with 5 bases lying between them. Germline V gives CDR1 LGHDT, CDR2 YNNKEL (reference sequence). Amplified regions were TCR beta CDR3 sequences from RNA transcripts. First-round RT-PCR targeting the TCR CDR3 was performed with the HTBI primer set. TCRdb reanalysed the multiplex PCR reads using MiXCR and keeps one entry per CDR3 protein. The data show hundreds of thousands of distinct CDR3 sequences, roughly a sixth seen once.

The V gene is TRBV3-1, the J gene TRBJ1-5; D is perhaps TRBD1 (5 bases). The sequenced material came from blood. This clonotype was sampled from a woman aged 50 to 65 with Graves' hyperthyroidism that later progressed to Graves' ophthalmopathy. CDR3 in DNA: TGTGCCAGCAGCCAAGACAGGGATCAGCCCCAGCATTTT. Translated, it gives CASSQDRDQPQHF.